The clone carrying this T cell receptor beta chain was picked up one time. The antigen is not known. The data belong to a study of shared clonotypes between healthy human individuals. Repertoires were generated with immunoSEQ multiplex PCR, while TCRdb's copy carries only in-frame clones and drops some. Of about 1 million clones listed, about 75% are singletons. CDR3 length: 16 residues. Germline CDR1 SEHNR, CDR2 FQNEAQ (reference sequence). Trimming took 8 bases from V and 3 from J; bases not matched to a gene: 11. Study-level results: The sharing of 5% to 6.5% of naive CD4 clonotypes was seen across a handful of donors.

V usage is TRBV7-9 and J usage is TRBJ2-3; the match to TRBD2 covers 10 bases. Sequencing was performed on memory CD4+ T cells sorted from blood. Documented subset: CD45RA-negative fraction. The TCR comes from a man between 18 and 29 years old in good health. CDR3 sequence reads: CASESGRAGGTDTQYF. The DNA for the CDR3 is TGTGCCAGCGAAAGCGGGAGGGCCGGGGGAACAGATACGCAGTATTTT.